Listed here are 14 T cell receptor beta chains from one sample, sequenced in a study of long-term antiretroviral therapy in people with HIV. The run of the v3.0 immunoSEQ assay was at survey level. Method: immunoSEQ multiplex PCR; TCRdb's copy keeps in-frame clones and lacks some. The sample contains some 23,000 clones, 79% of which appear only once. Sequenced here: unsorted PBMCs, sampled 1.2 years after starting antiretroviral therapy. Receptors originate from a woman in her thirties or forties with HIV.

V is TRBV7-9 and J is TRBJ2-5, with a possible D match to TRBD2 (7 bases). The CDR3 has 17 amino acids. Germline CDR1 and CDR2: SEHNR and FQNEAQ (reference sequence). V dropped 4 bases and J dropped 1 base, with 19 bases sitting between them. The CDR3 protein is CASSSRGRRGFQETQYF. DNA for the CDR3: TGTGCCAGCAGCTCTCGGGGGCGGCGGGGGTTCCAAGAGACCCAGTACTTC.

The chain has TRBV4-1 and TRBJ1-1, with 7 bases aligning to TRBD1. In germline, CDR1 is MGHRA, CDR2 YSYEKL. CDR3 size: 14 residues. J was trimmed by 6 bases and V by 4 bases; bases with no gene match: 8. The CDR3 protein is CASSPTTGTPEAFF. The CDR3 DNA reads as TGCGCCAGCAGCCCTACGACAGGGACCCCTGAAGCTTTCTTT.

The CDR3 nucleotides are TGTGCCAGCAGCGTAGTCCCGGATGGGGGAGCTTTCTTT. It encodes CASSVVPDGGAFF. This sequence joins TRBV9 and TRBJ1-1; the D gene is possibly TRBD1 (5 bases). The germline CDR1 and CDR2 sequences are SGDLS and YYNGEE. V was clipped by 0 bases and J by 10 bases, with 13 bases between them. The CDR3 is 13 amino acids. Full variable domain (missing parts from reference TRBV9 and TRBJ1-1): DSGVTQTPKHLITATGQRVTLRCSPRSGDLSVYWYQQSLDQGLQFLIQYYNGEERAKGNILERFSAQQFPDLHSELNLSSLELGDSALYFCASSVVPDGGAFFGQGTRLTVV.

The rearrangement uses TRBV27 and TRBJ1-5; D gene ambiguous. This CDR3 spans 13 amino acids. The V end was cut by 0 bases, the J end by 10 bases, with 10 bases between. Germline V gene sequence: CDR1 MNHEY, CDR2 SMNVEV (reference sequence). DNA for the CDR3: TGTGCCAGCAGTTTATCAGGATTCAGCCCCCAGCATTTT. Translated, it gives CASSLSGFSPQHF.

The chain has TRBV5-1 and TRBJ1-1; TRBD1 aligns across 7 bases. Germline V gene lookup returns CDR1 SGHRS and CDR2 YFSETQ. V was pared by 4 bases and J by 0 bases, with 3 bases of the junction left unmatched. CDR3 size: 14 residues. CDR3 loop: CASSQDRMNTEAFF. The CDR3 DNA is TGCGCCAGCAGCCAGGACAGGATGAACACTGAAGCTTTCTTT.

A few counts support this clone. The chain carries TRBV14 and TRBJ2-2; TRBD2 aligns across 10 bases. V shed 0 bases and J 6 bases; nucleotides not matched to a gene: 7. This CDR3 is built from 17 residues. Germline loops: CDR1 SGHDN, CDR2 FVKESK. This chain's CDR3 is CASSQDLLAGVPGELFF. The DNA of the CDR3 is TGTGCCAGCAGCCAAGATTTGCTAGCGGGAGTTCCCGGGGAGCTGTTTTTT.

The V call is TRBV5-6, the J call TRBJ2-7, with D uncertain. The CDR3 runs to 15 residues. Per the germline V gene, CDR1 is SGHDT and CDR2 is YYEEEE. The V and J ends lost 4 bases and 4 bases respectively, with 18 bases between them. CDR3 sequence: CASSPSRVGEYEQYF. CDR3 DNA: TGTGCCAGCAGCCCTTCCCGGGTAGGTGAATACGAGCAGTACTTC.

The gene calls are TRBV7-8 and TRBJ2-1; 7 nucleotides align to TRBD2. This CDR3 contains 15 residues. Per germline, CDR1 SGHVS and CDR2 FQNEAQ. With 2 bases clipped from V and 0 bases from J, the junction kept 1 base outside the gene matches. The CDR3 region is CASSLRGGSYNEQFF. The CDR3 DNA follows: TGTGCCAGCAGCTTACGCGGGGGCTCCTACAATGAGCAGTTCTTC.

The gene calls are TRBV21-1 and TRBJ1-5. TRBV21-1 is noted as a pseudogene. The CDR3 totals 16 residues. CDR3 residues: CASSRSGRPSNQPQHF. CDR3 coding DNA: TGTGCCAGCAGCCGTTCCGGGCGACCTAGCAATCAGCCCCAGCATTTT.

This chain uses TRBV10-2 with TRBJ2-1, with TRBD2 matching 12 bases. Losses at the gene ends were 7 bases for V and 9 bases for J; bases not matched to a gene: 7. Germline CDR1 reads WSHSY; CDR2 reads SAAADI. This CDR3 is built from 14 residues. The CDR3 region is CASKTGLAGGEQFF. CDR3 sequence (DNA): TGCGCCAGCAAGACGGGACTAGCGGGTGGTGAGCAGTTCTTC.

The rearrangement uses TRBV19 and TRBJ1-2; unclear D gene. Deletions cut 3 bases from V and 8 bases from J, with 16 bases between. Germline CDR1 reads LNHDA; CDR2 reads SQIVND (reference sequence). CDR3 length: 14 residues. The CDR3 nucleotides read TGTGCCAGTAGTATGGGTCCTTTAGAAACGGGCTACACCTTC. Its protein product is CASSMGPLETGYTF.

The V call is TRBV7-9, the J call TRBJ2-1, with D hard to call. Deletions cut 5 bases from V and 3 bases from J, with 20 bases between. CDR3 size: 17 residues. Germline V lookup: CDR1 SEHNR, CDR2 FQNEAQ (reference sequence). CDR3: CASSPRPTNLGYNEQFF. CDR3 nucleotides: TGTGCCAGCAGCCCGCGTCCCACAAATTTAGGCTACAATGAGCAGTTCTTC. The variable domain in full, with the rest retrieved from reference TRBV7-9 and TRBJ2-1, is DTGVSQNPRHKITKRGQNVTFRCDPISEHNRLYWYRQTLGQGPEFLTYFQNEAQLEKSRLLSDRFSAERPKGSFSTLEIQRTEQGDSAMYLCASSPRPTNLGYNEQFFGPGTRLTVL.

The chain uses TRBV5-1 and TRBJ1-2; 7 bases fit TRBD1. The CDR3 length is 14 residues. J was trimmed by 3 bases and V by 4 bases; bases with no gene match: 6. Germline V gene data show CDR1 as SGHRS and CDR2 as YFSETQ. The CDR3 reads CASSLGQQHYGYTF. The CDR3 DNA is TGCGCCAGCAGCCTGGGACAGCAACACTATGGCTACACCTTC.

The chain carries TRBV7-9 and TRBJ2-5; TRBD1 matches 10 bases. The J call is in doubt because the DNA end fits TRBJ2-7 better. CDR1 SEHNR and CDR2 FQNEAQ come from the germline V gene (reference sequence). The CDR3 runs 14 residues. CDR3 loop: CASSSRDRGSEQYF. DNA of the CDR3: TGTGCCAGCAGCTCTAGGGACAGGGGTTCCGAGCAGTACTTC.